This entry concerns a single T cell receptor (beta chain). This sample was taken from a study of blood T cell repertoires in COVID-19. As for the study in general: The samples span acute and convalescent COVID-19 from the United States, Italy and Spain. T cells, B-cell-depleted T cells, or PBMCs supplied cDNA or gDNA.

Source study methods: By means of reference gene primer amplification, nucleated cell counts were estimated. Sequenced by immunoSEQ multiplex PCR; TCRdb stores in-frame clones only, minus some. That table supplies the V and J calls and clone size; D and trimming were determined from the DNA. Of around 63,000 clones listed, 87% were seen once; the top ten hold approximately 7%. This sequence was found in a man aged 55 to 70 with acute or convalescent COVID-19. The sequenced sample was peripheral blood.

The CDR3 DNA reads TGTGCCAGCAGTGACCGACAGGAAGCTTTCTTT. This gives the protein CASSDRQEAFF. The gene calls are TRBV6-2 or TRBV6-3 and TRBJ1-1; D possibly corresponds to TRBD1 (5 bases). V lost 5 bases and J 8 bases, leaving 9 bases between the germline ends. The CDR3 length is 11 residues. CDR1 is MNHEY, CDR2 SVGEGT, per germline.